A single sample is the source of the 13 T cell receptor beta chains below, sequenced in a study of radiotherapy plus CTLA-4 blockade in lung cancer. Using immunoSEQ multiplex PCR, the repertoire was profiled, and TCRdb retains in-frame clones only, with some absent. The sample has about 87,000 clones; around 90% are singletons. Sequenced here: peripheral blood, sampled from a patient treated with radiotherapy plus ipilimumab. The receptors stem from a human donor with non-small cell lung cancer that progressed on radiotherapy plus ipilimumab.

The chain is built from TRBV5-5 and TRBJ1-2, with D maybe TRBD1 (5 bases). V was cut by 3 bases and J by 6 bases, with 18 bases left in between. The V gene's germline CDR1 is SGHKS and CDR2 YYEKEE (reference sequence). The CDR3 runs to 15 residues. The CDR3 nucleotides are TGTGCCAGCAGCTCGGGGCCCGAGGGGCGACATGGCTACACCTTC. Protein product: CASSSGPEGRHGYTF.

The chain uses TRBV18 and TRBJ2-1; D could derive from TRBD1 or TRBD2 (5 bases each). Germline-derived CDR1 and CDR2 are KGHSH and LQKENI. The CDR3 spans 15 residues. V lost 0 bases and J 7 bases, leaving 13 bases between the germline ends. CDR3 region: CASSPPLGAWNEQFF. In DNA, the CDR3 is TGTGCCAGCTCACCACCGCTCGGGGCGTGGAATGAGCAGTTCTTC. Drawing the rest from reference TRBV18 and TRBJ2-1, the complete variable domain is NAGVMQNPRHLVRRRGQEARLRCSPMKGHSHVYWYRQLPEEGLKFMVYLQKENIIDESGMPKERFSAEFPKEGPSILRIQQVVRGDSAAYFCASSPPLGAWNEQFFGPGTRLTVL.

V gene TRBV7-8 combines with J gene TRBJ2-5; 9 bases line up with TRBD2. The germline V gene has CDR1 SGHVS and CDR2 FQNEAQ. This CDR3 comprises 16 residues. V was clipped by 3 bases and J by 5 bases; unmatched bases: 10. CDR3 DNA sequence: TGTGCCAGCAGCTTCGGGCTAGCGGGATTATGGGAGACCCAGTACTTC. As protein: CASSFGLAGLWETQYF.

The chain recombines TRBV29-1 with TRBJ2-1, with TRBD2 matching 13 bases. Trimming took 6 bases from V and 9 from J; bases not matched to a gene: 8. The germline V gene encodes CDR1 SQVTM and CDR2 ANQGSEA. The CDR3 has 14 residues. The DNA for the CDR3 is TGCAGCGTCTTACTAGCGGGAGGGCCGCGTGAGCAGTTCTTC. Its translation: CSVLLAGGPREQFF.

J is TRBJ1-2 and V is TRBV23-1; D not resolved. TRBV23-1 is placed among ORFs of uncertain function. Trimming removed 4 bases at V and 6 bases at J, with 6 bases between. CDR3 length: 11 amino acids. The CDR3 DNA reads TGCGCCAGCAGTCCCAGAGATGGCTACACCTTC. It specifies CASSPRDGYTF.

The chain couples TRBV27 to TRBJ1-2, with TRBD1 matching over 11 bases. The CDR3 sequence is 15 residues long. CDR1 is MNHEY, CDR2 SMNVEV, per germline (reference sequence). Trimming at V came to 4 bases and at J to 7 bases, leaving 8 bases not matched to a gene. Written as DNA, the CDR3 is TGTGCCAGCAGTTCCGCGGGACAGGGGGTTTTTGGCTACACCTTC. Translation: CASSSAGQGVFGYTF.

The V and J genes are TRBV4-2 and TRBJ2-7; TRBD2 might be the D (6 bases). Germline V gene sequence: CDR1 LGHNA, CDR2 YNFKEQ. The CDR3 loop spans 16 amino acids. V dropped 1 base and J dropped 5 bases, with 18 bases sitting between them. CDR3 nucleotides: TGTGCCAGCAGCCAAGGGCGAGTCGGGAGAGGCGACGAGCAGTACTTC. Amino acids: CASSQGRVGRGDEQYF.

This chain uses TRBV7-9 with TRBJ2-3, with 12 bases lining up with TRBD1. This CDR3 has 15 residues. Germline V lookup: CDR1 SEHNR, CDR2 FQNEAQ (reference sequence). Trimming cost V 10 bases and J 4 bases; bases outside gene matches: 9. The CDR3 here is CATGGTGGSADTQYF. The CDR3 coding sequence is TGTGCCACAGGAGGGACAGGGGGCTCGGCAGATACGCAGTATTTT.

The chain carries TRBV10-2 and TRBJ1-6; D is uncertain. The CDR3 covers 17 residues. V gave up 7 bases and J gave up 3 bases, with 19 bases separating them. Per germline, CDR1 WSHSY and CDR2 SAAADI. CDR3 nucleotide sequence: TGCGCCAGCACCCAAGTGGCTCCGAGGCTCTATAATTCACCCCTCCACTTT. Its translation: CASTQVAPRLYNSPLHF.

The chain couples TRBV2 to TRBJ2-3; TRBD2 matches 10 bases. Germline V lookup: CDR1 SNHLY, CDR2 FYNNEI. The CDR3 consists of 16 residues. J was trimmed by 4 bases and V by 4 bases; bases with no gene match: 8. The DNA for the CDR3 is TGTGCCAGCAGTGTTCGGGTGACTAGCGGGTCAGATACGCAGTATTTT. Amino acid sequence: CASSVRVTSGSDTQYF.

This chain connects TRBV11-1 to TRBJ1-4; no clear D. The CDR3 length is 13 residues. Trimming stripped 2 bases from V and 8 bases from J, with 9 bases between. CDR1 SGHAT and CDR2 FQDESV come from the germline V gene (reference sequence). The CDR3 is CASSLSFQEKLFF. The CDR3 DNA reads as TGTGCCAGCAGCTTATCTTTCCAAGAAAAACTGTTTTTT.

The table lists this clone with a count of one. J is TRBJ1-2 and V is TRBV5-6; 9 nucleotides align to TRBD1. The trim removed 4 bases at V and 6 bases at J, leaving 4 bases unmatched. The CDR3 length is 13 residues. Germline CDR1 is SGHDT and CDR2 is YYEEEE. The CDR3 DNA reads TGTGCCAGCAGCGGGCGGACAGGGGATGGCTACACCTTC. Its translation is CASSGRTGDGYTF.

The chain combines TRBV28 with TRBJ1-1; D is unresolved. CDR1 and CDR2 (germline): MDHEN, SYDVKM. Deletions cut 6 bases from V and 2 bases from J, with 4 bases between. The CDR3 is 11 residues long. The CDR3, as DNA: TGTGCCAGCAGGATAAACACTGAAGCTTTCTTT. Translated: CASRINTEAFF.